The clone carrying this T cell receptor (beta chain) was seen only a few times. The antigen is unknown. One heparinised blood draw averaging around 120 mL was given by each donor. Per the germline V gene, CDR1 is SQVTM and CDR2 is ANQGSEA. This CDR3 is built from 14 residues. The J segment lost 5 bases and the V segment lost 8 bases, leaving 14 bases of the junction unmatched. The study reverse transcribed the entire isolated RNA, so it sequenced expressed TCRB transcripts. Assay used: immunoSEQ multiplex PCR; TCRdb lists only in-frame clones, some missing. The repertoire includes 200,000 to 300,000 clones, about 26% of them detected once, and approximately 4% sits in the top ten. This sample is part of a study of beta chain features in type 1 diabetes. Looking at the study overall: There were 95 million to 110 million sorted cells examined across all samples. Study results and caveats: Sampled from patients, naive, central memory and Treg TCRB repertoires appeared more similar than those sampled from healthy donors. Type 1 diabetes patients showed fewer insertions and more deletions at VDJ junctions.

The TCR was taken from a man younger than 45 in good health. What was sequenced was central memory CD4+ T cells from blood. The rearrangement links TRBV29-1 to TRBJ2-7, with TRBD1 matching 8 bases. The CDR3 DNA reads as TGCAGCTGTAGGGCTCAGGGGGCAGTAAACGAGCAGTACTTC. It translates to CSCRAQGAVNEQYF.